This T cell receptor beta chain is drawn from a study of blood T cell repertoires in COVID-19. As for the study in general: Spain, Italy and the United States supplied samples that represented acute and convalescent COVID-19. In each case, the material was cDNA or gDNA derived from T cells, B-cell-depleted T cells, or PBMCs.

Authors' processing steps: Counts of nucleated cells, estimated from reference gene primer amplification, were obtained. Profiled with immunoSEQ multiplex PCR; TCRdb holds only in-frame clones, not every one. The V and J calls and the clone size are those of that table, but D and trimming were determined from the DNA. The sample carries 100,000 to 150,000 clones, around 89% recorded once. Germline V gene lookup returns CDR1 KGHSH and CDR2 LQKENI. The CDR3 totals 14 residues. Losses at the gene ends were 0 bases for V and 6 bases for J; bases not matched to a gene: 2. The clonotype originates from a man aged 50 or older with active or convalescent COVID-19. V is TRBV18 and J is TRBJ2-1, with 7 bases aligning to TRBD2. Sequencing input: peripheral blood. Written as DNA, the CDR3 is TGTGCCAGCTCACCACCGCCGGGAGGCAATGAGCAGTTCTTC. This codes for CASSPPPGGNEQFF.